These 26 T cell receptor beta chains share one sample of origin, sequenced in a study of human T cells and chemical hapten exposure. TCRdb processed the RACE reads anew with MiXCR; each CDR3 protein has one entry. The table lists 100,000 or so distinct CDR3 sequences, 30% to 35% of them singletons. Time point specified: patch test 3, about 24 weeks after DPC sensitization. Described treatment: therapeutic diphenylcyclopropenone sensitization with weekly scalp DPC. The material was whole blood, obtained in connection with sensitization to the hapten diphenylcyclopropenone (DPC). These receptors were obtained from a man aged 35 to 55 with alopecia areata. Some clones in this sample may be carry-over from other donors' samples.

CDR3 sequence reads: CASSPWDRAHEQYF. The CDR3 DNA sequence: TGTGCCAGCAGCCCCTGGGACAGGGCCCACGAGCAGTACTTC. The chain combines TRBV5-5 with TRBJ2-7; 9 nucleotides agree with TRBD1. Germline CDR1 and CDR2: SGHKS and YYEKEE (reference sequence). With V trimmed by 4 bases and J by 5 bases, 7 bases remained unmatched. The CDR3 consists of 14 residues. Together with reference TRBV5-5 and TRBJ2-7, the CDR3 gives the full variable domain: DAGVTQSPTHLIKTRGQQVTLRCSPISGHKSVSWYQQVLGQGPQFIFQYYEKEERGRGNFPDRFSARQFPNYSSELNVNALLLGDSALYLCASSPWDRAHEQYFGPGTRLTVT.

The rearrangement joins TRBV7-3 to TRBJ1-2, with TRBD1 matching over 8 bases. The CDR3 spans 13 residues. Germline-derived CDR1 and CDR2 are SGHTA and FQGTGA. Trimming removed 5 bases from V and 6 bases from J; junction bases left unmatched: 5. CDR3 residues: CASSPGGADGYTF. CDR3 DNA: TGTGCCAGCAGCCCAGGGGGCGCCGATGGCTACACCTTC.

The chain joins TRBV24-1 to TRBJ2-2; D call uncertain. Per germline, CDR1 KGHDR and CDR2 SFDVKD. Trimming took off 8 bases at V and 2 bases at J, with 8 bases between the two ends. The CDR3 extends over 13 amino acids. Written as DNA, the CDR3 is TGTGCCACCACAGATATAAACACCGGGGAGCTGTTTTTT. It codes for CATTDINTGELFF.

This sequence joins TRBV6-5 and TRBJ2-7; tentative D call: TRBD2 (6 bases). Per the germline V gene, CDR1 is MNHEY and CDR2 is SVGAGI. Trimming removed 0 bases at V and 1 base at J, with 10 bases between. The CDR3 is 15 residues long. CDR3: CASSYSGGDSYEQYV. CDR3 nucleotides: TGTGCCAGCAGTTACTCTGGCGGGGATTCCTACGAGCAGTACGTC.

The V gene is TRBV7-8, the J gene TRBJ1-1; the match to TRBD1 covers 9 bases. Trimming cost V 0 bases and J 2 bases; bases outside gene matches: 1. Germline-derived CDR1 and CDR2 are SGHVS and FQNEAQ. The CDR3 runs to 15 residues. The CDR3 DNA reads as TGTGCCAGCAGCTTAGCGGACAGGGGAAACACTGAAGCTTTCTTT. Translating it yields CASSLADRGNTEAFF. The full variable domain, rest sourced from reference TRBV7-8 and TRBJ1-1, is GAGVSQSPRYKVAKRGQDVALRCDPISGHVSLFWYQQALGQGPEFLTYFQNEAQLDKSGLPSDRFFAERPEGSVSTLKIQRTQQEDSAVYLCASSLADRGNTEAFFGQGTRLTVV.

The V and J genes are TRBV3-1 and TRBJ2-1, with D unresolved. Germline CDR1 LGHDT, CDR2 YNNKEL (reference sequence). CDR3 size: 13 residues. Trimming removed 0 bases at V and 10 bases at J, with 10 bases between. The DNA for the CDR3 is TGTGCCAGCAGCCAAGACTGGCCAGAAGAGCAGTTCTTC. Amino acids: CASSQDWPEEQFF.

This clonotype has just one count. The chain has TRBV5-1 and TRBJ1-1; D might be TRBD1 (6 bases). This CDR3 spans 15 amino acids. V lost 0 bases and J lost 5, with 14 bases in between. The germline V gene encodes CDR1 SGHRS and CDR2 YFSETQ. The CDR3 region has the DNA TGCGCCAGCAGCTTGGCCGAGGGGGATGGTACTGAAGCTTTCTTT. This encodes CASSLAEGDGTEAFF.

The CDR3 sequence is CASSLSGTHNEQFF. CDR3 coding DNA: TGTGCCAGCAGCCTTTCTGGGACCCACAATGAGCAGTTCTTC. The chain recombines TRBV7-9 with TRBJ2-1; tentatively, D is TRBD1 or TRBD2 (5 bases each). The CDR3 sequence is 14 residues long. The germline V gene encodes CDR1 SEHNR and CDR2 FQNEAQ (reference sequence). V was shortened by 5 bases and J by 5 bases, with 13 bases between the two germline ends.

The sample holds a few counts of this clonotype. V and J are TRBV20-1 and TRBJ2-1, with 13 bases lining up with TRBD2. The CDR3 contains 17 residues. Germline CDR1 reads DFQATT; CDR2 reads SNEGSKA (reference sequence). J was trimmed by 5 bases and V by 0 bases; bases with no gene match: 7. CDR3 nucleotides: TGCAGTGCTAGAGATGGTACTAGCGGGAGGGCCGACAATGAGCAGTTCTTC. Its protein is CSARDGTSGRADNEQFF.

This clonotype was found a few times. The chain carries TRBV6-1 and TRBJ1-6; D gene uncertain. The CDR3 length is 14 residues. The V gene's germline CDR1 is MNHNS and CDR2 SASEGT. V lost 1 base to trimming and J lost 10 bases, with 11 bases between them. CDR3 in amino acids: CASSEGGAISPLHF. In DNA, the CDR3 is TGTGCCAGCAGTGAAGGAGGCGCGATCTCACCCCTCCACTTT.

This chain links TRBV28 with TRBJ2-7, with unresolved D. The CDR3 consists of 12 residues. Trimming shortened V by 5 bases and J by 5 bases, and 10 bases separated the two germline ends. Germline CDR1 reads MDHEN; CDR2 reads SYDVKM. The CDR3 DNA is TGTGCCAGCAGTCCGAGCCGGGACGAGCAGTACTTC. Its translation is CASSPSRDEQYF.

The table lists this clonotype with a few counts. This chain links TRBV6-6 with TRBJ2-7, with no clear D. In germline, CDR1 is MNHNY, CDR2 SVGAGI (reference sequence). CDR3 length equals 11 residues. V was shortened by 6 bases and J by 5 bases, with 8 bases between the two germline ends. The CDR3 coding sequence is TGTGCCAGCAGCCTACTCCACGAGCAGTACTTC. This codes for CASSLLHEQYF.

V usage is TRBV7-9 and J usage is TRBJ1-1; 10 bases map to TRBD1. The CDR3 length is 15 residues. J gave up 11 bases and V 4 bases, and 13 bases lay outside the gene matches. The germline V gene encodes CDR1 SEHNR and CDR2 FQNEAQ (reference sequence). CDR3 nucleotide sequence: TGTGCCAGCAGCTCCCAGCCGGGACAGGGGATAGAGGCTTTCTTT. Protein product: CASSSQPGQGIEAFF.

Only a few counts were recorded for this clonotype. The chain links TRBV5-1 to TRBJ1-4; D gene ambiguous. This CDR3 is 13 amino acids long. V was cut by 2 bases and J by 10 bases, with 12 bases left in between. The germline gives CDR1 SGHRS, CDR2 YFSETQ. The chain's CDR3 is CASSFQDDGKLFF. The CDR3 nucleotides read TGCGCCAGCAGCTTCCAGGACGATGGAAAACTGTTTTTT.

The CDR3 spells CATSDTSSGANVLTF. For the CDR3, the DNA is TGTGCCACCAGTGACACTAGCAGTGGGGCCAACGTCCTGACTTTC. This chain joins TRBV24-1 and TRBJ2-6; D possibly corresponds to TRBD2 (6 bases). V was pared by 4 bases and J by 3 bases, with 9 bases between. From germline, CDR1 is KGHDR and CDR2 SFDVKD. The CDR3 has 15 amino acids.

The V gene is TRBV6-2 or TRBV6-3, the J gene TRBJ2-7, with D possibly matching TRBD1 (6 bases). This CDR3 contains 15 residues. CDR1 and CDR2 (germline): MNHEY, SVGEGT. Between the trimmed V and J ends, which lost 2 bases and 1 base, there was a span of 12 bases. As DNA, the CDR3 is TGTGCCAGCAGTTACCTAGGGGGTGTATCCTACGAGCAGTACGTC. It translates to CASSYLGGVSYEQYV.

V gene TRBV5-1 combines with J gene TRBJ2-5; TRBD2 matches at 8 bases. The CDR3 has 15 residues. Per germline, CDR1 SGHRS and CDR2 YFSETQ. J was trimmed by 1 base and V by 4 bases; bases with no gene match: 6. The CDR3 nucleotides are TGCGCCAGCAGCGGAACTAGCGGATCCCAAGAGACCCAGTACTTC. This gives the protein CASSGTSGSQETQYF. Full variable domain (outside the CDR3, taken from reference TRBV5-1 and TRBJ2-5): KAGVTQTPRYLIKTRGQQVTLSCSPISGHRSVSWYQQTPGQGLQFLFEYFSETQRNKGNFPGRFSGRQFSNSRSEMNVSTLELGDSALYLCASSGTSGSQETQYFGPGTRLLVL.

This clonotype has only a few counts. V is TRBV7-2 and J is TRBJ2-1; 7 bases are a match to TRBD2. The CDR3 is 17 amino acids. The J segment lost 3 bases and the V segment lost 6 bases, leaving 14 bases of the junction unmatched. Germline V CDR1 and CDR2: SGHTA, FQGNSA. As DNA, the CDR3 is TGTGCCAGCAGTAAATGGGGCGGGGGTTGGGTCTACAATGAGCAGTTCTTC. This encodes CASSKWGGGWVYNEQFF.

This clonotype has only a few counts. This sequence joins TRBV3-1 and TRBJ2-5; TRBD2 agrees at 11 bases. Germline trimming cut 1 base from V and 4 bases from J; bases unmatched to any gene: 8. The CDR3 is 17 amino acids. CDR1 and CDR2 from the germline V gene are LGHDT and YNNKEL (reference sequence). Written as DNA, the CDR3 is TGTGCCAGCAGCCAAGGTTTGGCTAGCGGGAGGCTAGAGACCCAGTACTTC. Protein: CASSQGLASGRLETQYF.

This clonotype has only a few counts. The chain uses TRBV28 and TRBJ2-3; 8 bases line up with TRBD1. J lost 3 bases, V lost 5 bases, and 7 bases had no gene match. This CDR3 spans 15 amino acids. The germline CDR1 and CDR2 sequences are MDHEN and SYDVKM. The CDR3 DNA follows: TGTGCCAGCAGTGTCCCAGGGGGCGCGACAGATACGCAGTATTTT. It is translated as CASSVPGGATDTQYF.

The table lists this clonotype with a few counts. This chain uses TRBV4-3 with TRBJ2-3, with TRBD2 as a possible D gene (6 bases). Per the germline V gene, CDR1 is LGHNA and CDR2 is YSLEER. Trimming stripped 0 bases from V and 0 bases from J, with 13 bases between. The CDR3 covers 17 residues. In DNA form, the CDR3 reads TGCGCCAGCAGCCAAGATAGATTAGCGGCAAGCACAGATACGCAGTATTTT. This codes for CASSQDRLAASTDTQYF.

This clonotype appeared many times. This sequence joins TRBV2 and TRBJ2-1; weak D call: TRBD2 (5 bases). The CDR3 runs to 13 residues. V was clipped by 6 bases and J by 9 bases, with 15 bases between them. Germline-derived CDR1 and CDR2 are SNHLY and FYNNEI. CDR3 DNA: TGTGCCAGCAGCGTGGGAGTAATAGGTGAGCAGTTCTTC. Translating it yields CASSVGVIGEQFF.

V is TRBV12-3 or TRBV12-4 and J is TRBJ2-3; unclear D gene. The CDR3 spans 15 residues. Trimming left V 0 bases short and J 2 bases short, with 9 bases between. The CDR3 here is CASSLAVSYTDTQYF. In DNA, the CDR3 is TGTGCCAGCAGTTTAGCGGTGTCCTACACAGATACGCAGTATTTT.

Only a few counts were recorded for this clonotype. The V call is TRBV20-1, the J call TRBJ2-5; D might be TRBD1 or TRBD2, each matching 5 bases. This CDR3 region has 16 residues. The V end was cut by 3 bases, the J end by 2 bases, with 19 bases between. Germline values: CDR1 DFQATT, CDR2 SNEGSKA (reference sequence). The CDR3 nucleotides are TGCAGTGCTAGCCTGGGGCCGGGACGGATACAAGAGACCCAGTACTTC. This gives the protein CSASLGPGRIQETQYF.

The table lists this clonotype with a few counts. The chain links TRBV5-1 to TRBJ2-7; D gene uncertain. Per germline, CDR1 SGHRS and CDR2 YFSETQ. This CDR3 has 16 residues. Trimming pared 0 bases from V and 0 bases from J, leaving 13 bases between. The CDR3 protein is CASSLAVGQDSYEQYF. CDR3 DNA sequence: TGCGCCAGCAGCTTGGCCGTGGGCCAGGACTCCTACGAGCAGTACTTC.

CDR3 DNA sequence: TGTGCCAGTAGTATAGCCAGGGGTGTCACCGGGGAGCTGTTTTTT. This gives the protein CASSIARGVTGELFF. V usage is TRBV19 and J usage is TRBJ2-2; tentative D call: TRBD1 (6 bases). The germline CDR1 and CDR2 sequences are LNHDA and SQIVND (reference sequence). Trimming took off 1 base at V and 4 bases at J, with 10 bases between the two ends. This CDR3 has 15 residues.